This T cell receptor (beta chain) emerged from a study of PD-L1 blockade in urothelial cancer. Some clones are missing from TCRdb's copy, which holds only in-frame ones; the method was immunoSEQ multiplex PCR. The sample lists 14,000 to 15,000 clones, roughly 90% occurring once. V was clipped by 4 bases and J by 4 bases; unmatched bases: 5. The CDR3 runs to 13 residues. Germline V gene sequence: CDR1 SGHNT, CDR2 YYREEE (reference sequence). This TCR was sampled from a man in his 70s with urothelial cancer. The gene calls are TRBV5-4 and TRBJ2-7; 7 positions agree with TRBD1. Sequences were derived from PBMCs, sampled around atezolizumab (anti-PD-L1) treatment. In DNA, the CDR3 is TGTGCCAGCAGCCGGGACAGCTATTACGAGCAGTACTTC. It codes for CASSRDSYYEQYF.